The 23 T cell receptor beta chains in this list originate from one sample, sequenced in a study of cytomegalovirus exposure and HLA in healthy donors. It was with 60 Vbeta and 13 Jbeta primers that the PCR ran. Profiling relied on immunoSEQ multiplex PCR, and the TCRdb table lists in-frame clones only, not all of them. The table lists 100,000 to 150,000 clones, less than 90% of them singletons. The sample was PBMCs. The receptors originated from a man in his forties in good health and CMV-seronegative.

The chain links TRBV11-2 to TRBJ2-7; D ambiguous. The CDR3 length is 12 residues. V lost 0 bases to trimming and J lost 5 bases, with 5 bases between them. The germline V gene encodes CDR1 SGHAT and CDR2 FQNNGV. As DNA, the CDR3 is TGTGCCAGCAGCTTAGACAGGAACGAGCAGTACTTC. Amino acid sequence: CASSLDRNEQYF.

This chain links TRBV2 with TRBJ2-1; D is undetermined. Trimming took off 8 bases at V and 7 bases at J, with 15 bases between the two ends. The CDR3 runs 13 residues. Germline CDR1 is SNHLY and CDR2 is FYNNEI. The CDR3 coding sequence is TGTGCCAGCTCCCGGCCAGCGCGGAATGAGCAGTTCTTC. This gives the protein CASSRPARNEQFF.

The V and J genes are TRBV7-9 and TRBJ1-2, with 8 bases fitting TRBD1. The ends lost 5 bases at V and 8 bases at J; junction bases unmatched: 13. This CDR3 spans 15 amino acids. Germline V lookup: CDR1 SEHNR, CDR2 FQNEAQ (reference sequence). The CDR3 spells CASSPGQGPGWGYTF. CDR3 in DNA: TGTGCCAGCAGCCCCGGACAGGGCCCGGGATGGGGCTACACCTTC.

CDR3 coding DNA: TGTGCCAGCAGCTTAGGTTCAGGGGCCTACGAGCAGTACTTC. The encoded protein is CASSLGSGAYEQYF. This sequence joins TRBV7-2 and TRBJ2-7; TRBD1 is a possible D gene (6 bases). V shed 1 base and J shed 2 bases, with 9 bases lying between them. CDR3 length: 14 amino acids. Germline V gene sequence: CDR1 SGHTA, CDR2 FQGNSA.

This clone appeared once. The CDR3 loop reads CASSQDSLLQPQHF. As DNA, the CDR3 is TGCGCCAGCAGCCAAGATTCCCTATTGCAGCCCCAGCATTTT. The V gene is TRBV4-3, the J gene TRBJ1-5; D gene ambiguous. The CDR3 is made up of 14 amino acids. The germline gives CDR1 LGHNA, CDR2 YSLEER. Trimming cost V 0 bases and J 7 bases, with 10 bases left between them.

The rearrangement joins TRBV5-1 to TRBJ2-2; perhaps TRBD1 as D (5 bases). V was clipped by 4 bases and J by 3 bases, with 13 bases between them. Looked up from germline, CDR1 is SGHRS and CDR2 is YFSETQ. The CDR3 length is 15 residues. CDR3 region: CASSLPDSDTGELFF. The CDR3 DNA reads TGCGCCAGCAGCCTACCCGACAGTGACACCGGGGAGCTGTTTTTT.

This chain links TRBV18 with TRBJ2-5, with D perhaps matching TRBD1 (5 bases). Germline CDR1 reads KGHSH; CDR2 reads LQKENI. The CDR3 has 13 residues. V lost 0 bases and J 5 bases, leaving 7 bases between the germline ends. As DNA, the CDR3 is TGTGCCAGCTCACCACCGGCAGGGGAGACCCAGTACTTC. Residues: CASSPPAGETQYF. The entire variable domain, with the rest obtained from reference TRBV18 and TRBJ2-5, is as follows: NAGVMQNPRHLVRRRGQEARLRCSPMKGHSHVYWYRQLPEEGLKFMVYLQKENIIDESGMPKERFSAEFPKEGPSILRIQQVVRGDSAAYFCASSPPAGETQYFGPGTRLLVL.

V and J are TRBV7-2 and TRBJ2-7; 8 bases match TRBD1. The CDR3 has 13 amino acids. With 5 bases clipped from V and 4 bases from J, the junction kept 4 bases outside the gene matches. Germline CDR1 reads SGHTA; CDR2 reads FQGNSA. DNA for the CDR3: TGTGCCAGCAGCGTGGACAGGGTATACGAGCAGTACTTC. Protein sequence: CASSVDRVYEQYF.

The chain employs TRBV7-3 and TRBJ2-7; a weak D match, TRBD2 (6 bases). The ends were cut back, 0 bases at V and 6 bases at J, with 15 bases in the middle. Germline V CDR1 and CDR2: SGHTA, FQGTGA. The CDR3 length is 15 residues. DNA for the CDR3: TGTGCCAGCAGCTTAACAGGGCTAGCGAAAGGCGAGCAGTACTTC. Translating gives CASSLTGLAKGEQYF.

The CDR3 DNA is TGTGCCAGCAGTCACAGGGAAGAGGCAAACTCACCCCTCCACTTT. This gives the protein CASSHREEANSPLHF. The rearrangement joins TRBV6-5 to TRBJ1-6; possible D gene TRBD1, 6 bases. V was shortened by 5 bases and J by 10 bases, with 18 bases between the two germline ends. From germline, CDR1 is MNHEY and CDR2 SVGAGI. CDR3 length: 15 residues.

This rearrangement joins TRBV5-1 to TRBJ1-2, with no clear D. There are 14 residues in the CDR3. Germline V gene lookup returns CDR1 SGHRS and CDR2 YFSETQ. V lost 2 bases to trimming and J lost 3 bases, with 11 bases between them. The CDR3: CASSFDTRDYGYTF. Here the CDR3 DNA reads TGCGCCAGCAGCTTTGACACTAGGGACTATGGCTACACCTTC.

The V and J genes are TRBV7-3 and TRBJ2-3; the match to TRBD1 covers 9 bases. The length of the CDR3 is 13 residues. V shed 0 bases and J 8 bases; nucleotides not matched to a gene: 0. Per germline, CDR1 SGHTA and CDR2 FQGTGA. CDR3 nucleotides: TGTGCCAGCAGCTTAACGACAGGGGGTACGCAGTATTTT. Translated: CASSLTTGGTQYF.

This chain connects TRBV30 to TRBJ1-1, with a tentative D call TRBD1 (5 bases). V gave up 1 base and J gave up 1 base, with 7 bases separating them. Germline V lookup: CDR1 GTSNPN, CDR2 SVGIG (reference sequence). The CDR3 covers 13 residues. CDR3 residues: CAWSAGGNTEAFF. For the CDR3, the DNA is TGTGCCTGGAGTGCGGGGGGGAACACTGAAGCTTTCTTT. Combining the CDR3 with reference TRBV30 and TRBJ1-1 gives the whole variable domain SQTIHQWPATLVQPVGSPLSLECTVEGTSNPNLYWYRQAAGRGLQLLFYSVGIGQISSEVPQNLSASRPQDRQFILSSKKLLLSDSGFYLCAWSAGGNTEAFFGQGTRLTVV.

The chain links TRBV5-5 to TRBJ2-3, with 8 nucleotides matching TRBD1. The junction had 1 base not matched to a gene; V was cut back by 0 bases and J by 4 bases. CDR1 and CDR2 from the germline V gene are SGHKS and YYEKEE (reference sequence). The CDR3 has 14 amino acids. The CDR3 sequence is CASSLGQGPDTQYF. CDR3 coding DNA: TGTGCCAGCAGCTTGGGACAGGGGCCAGATACGCAGTATTTT.

As for this clone: Relative to the germline gene, one junction end is altered; a read error may explain this. The chain recombines TRBV7-9 with TRBJ1-2; D perhaps matches TRBD1 (5 bases). The germline V gene has CDR1 SEHNR and CDR2 FQNEAQ (reference sequence). CDR3 length: 11 residues. CDR3 sequence reads: CSSSPGLGYTF. CDR3 coding DNA: TGTTCCAGCAGCCCGGGACTGGGCTACACCTTC.

The chain uses TRBV11-2 and TRBJ2-7; possible D gene TRBD2, 5 bases. TRBJ2-5 matches the DNA end more closely, so the J call is doubtful. The CDR3 totals 13 residues. Germline loops: CDR1 SGHAT, CDR2 FQNNGV. The CDR3 here is CASSSLGGQTQYF. The DNA of the CDR3 is TGTGCCAGCAGCTCCCTCGGAGGTCAGACCCAGTACTTC.

The rearrangement joins TRBV4-2 to TRBJ2-1, with 7 bases identical to TRBD2. V trimming: 3 bases; J trimming: 12 bases; junction bases outside the gene matches: 8. This CDR3 has 13 residues. The germline gives CDR1 LGHNA, CDR2 YNFKEQ. Here the CDR3 DNA reads TGTGCCAGCAGCCAGGAAGGACTAGGTGGGCAGTTCTTC. This translates into CASSQEGLGGQFF.

The V gene is TRBV29-1, the J gene TRBJ2-5, with D perhaps TRBD1 (5 bases). Germline assignment: CDR1 SQVTM and CDR2 ANQGSEA. V was trimmed by 1 base and J by 2 bases, leaving 11 bases between them. This CDR3 spans 14 amino acids. CDR3 sequence reads: CSVEGRAIQETQYF. The CDR3 DNA is TGCAGCGTTGAAGGCAGGGCCATTCAAGAGACCCAGTACTTC. The entire variable domain, with the rest obtained from reference TRBV29-1 and TRBJ2-5, is as follows: SAVISQKPSRDICQRGTSLTIQCQVDSQVTMMFWYRQQPGQSLTLIATANQGSEATYESGFVIDKFPISRPNLTFSTLTVSNMSPEDSSIYLCSVEGRAIQETQYFGPGTRLLVL.

The chain links TRBV27 to TRBJ1-2, with D possibly matching TRBD1 (6 bases). Germline V gene lookup returns CDR1 MNHEY and CDR2 SMNVEV (reference sequence). Between the trimmed V and J ends, which lost 5 bases and 8 bases, there was a span of 12 bases. The CDR3 spans 12 residues. The CDR3 bases are TGTGCCAGCAGTACGGGGGGGGCGGGCTACACCTTC. It specifies CASSTGGAGYTF.

The genes are TRBV12-5 and TRBJ1-5; unclear D gene. Germline V lookup: CDR1 LGHNT, CDR2 FRNRAP. V was trimmed by 5 bases and J by 5 bases, leaving 16 bases between them. The CDR3 covers 15 residues. The CDR3 region has the DNA TGTGCTAGTGGTACCAGTTCAGGAGGCGATCAGCCCCAGCATTTT. Residues: CASGTSSGGDQPQHF.

The rearrangement links TRBV5-4 to TRBJ2-6; 7 nucleotides agree with TRBD1. J gave up 3 bases and V 4 bases, and 4 bases lay outside the gene matches. This CDR3 has 15 amino acids. CDR1 is SGHNT and CDR2 is YYREEE in the germline V gene (reference sequence). The CDR3 DNA reads as TGTGCCAGCAGCCGTGACAGGGTTGGGGCCAACGTCCTGACTTTC. Its protein is CASSRDRVGANVLTF.

CDR3 amino acids: CASSFDRDRAYEQYF. In DNA, the CDR3 is TGTGCCAGCAGCTTTGACCGGGACAGAGCCTACGAGCAGTACTTC. The chain employs TRBV5-8 and TRBJ2-7; 7 bases agree with TRBD1. This CDR3 has 15 amino acids. Per the germline V gene, CDR1 is SGHTS and CDR2 is YDEGEE. Germline trimming cut 2 bases from V and 2 bases from J; bases unmatched to any gene: 7.

The gene calls are TRBV19 and TRBJ1-5; weak D call: TRBD1 (6 bases). This CDR3 is built from 16 residues. The germline V and J ends were trimmed by 4 bases and 4 bases, with 17 bases remaining between them. Germline-derived CDR1 and CDR2 are LNHDA and SQIVND (reference sequence). CDR3 protein: CASSRAFGQYNQPQHF. CDR3 DNA sequence: TGTGCCAGTAGTAGAGCATTCGGACAGTATAATCAGCCCCAGCATTTT.